The 23 T cell receptor beta chains in this list originate from one sample, sequenced in a study of T-cell reconstitution after alpha-beta-depleted transplantation in children. As it was prepared, the TCRbeta library received unique molecular identifiers. TCRdb fed the PCR reads into MiXCR, producing one record per CDR3 protein. This table holds about 870,000 distinct CDR3 sequences, less than 20% found once. Here the sequenced sample was PBMCs, mostly from graft donor cells, taken 360 days after TCRalphabeta/CD19-depleted stem cell transplant. Source of these receptors: a male patient aged 5 to 17 who had a stem cell transplant for acute lymphoblastic leukemia, so the T cells may come from the graft donor.

This clonotype was counted between two and nine times. The J gene is TRBJ2-5, the V gene TRBV18; D is possibly TRBD1 or TRBD2 (5 bases each). CDR3 length: 14 residues. Germline-derived CDR1 and CDR2 are KGHSH and LQKENI. The ends were cut back, 0 bases at V and 4 bases at J, with 9 bases in the middle. CDR3 nucleotides: TGTGCCAGCTCACCACCGGGGGTGCGAGAGACCCAGTACTTC. It is translated as CASSPPGVRETQYF.

The rearrangement joins TRBV10-3 to TRBJ2-5; D gene ambiguous. The CDR3 loop spans 17 amino acids. The V gene lost 3 bases and the J gene lost 4 bases, with 21 bases spanning the gap. Germline values: CDR1 ENHRY, CDR2 SYGVKD. CDR3: CAISEIDRLVGSETQYF. The CDR3 nucleotides are TGTGCCATCAGTGAAATCGACCGGCTGGTAGGATCAGAGACCCAGTACTTC.

A few counts support this clonotype. The chain joins TRBV12-3 or TRBV12-4 to TRBJ2-2, with 10 bases that match TRBD2. The CDR3 spans 16 residues. V was pared by 5 bases and J by 6 bases, with 9 bases of the junction left unmatched. The DNA of the CDR3 is TGTGCCAGCAGTATAAATGTCGGACTAGCGGCCGGGGAGCTGTTTTTT. It encodes CASSINVGLAAGELFF.

This clonotype was observed a few times. This rearrangement joins TRBV5-1 to TRBJ2-1; 9 bases are a match to TRBD1. Trimming took 1 base from V and 0 from J; bases not matched to a gene: 11. The CDR3 is made up of 19 amino acids. Germline V gene lookup returns CDR1 SGHRS and CDR2 YFSETQ. CDR3 loop: CASSLWKGQGFSSYNEQFF. The CDR3 nucleotides are TGCGCCAGCAGCTTGTGGAAGGGACAGGGCTTTAGCTCCTACAATGAGCAGTTCTTC. The variable domain in full, completed from reference TRBV5-1 and TRBJ2-1, reads KAGVTQTPRYLIKTRGQQVTLSCSPISGHRSVSWYQQTPGQGLQFLFEYFSETQRNKGNFPGRFSGRQFSNSRSEMNVSTLELGDSALYLCASSLWKGQGFSSYNEQFFGPGTRLTVL.

The rearrangement links TRBV3-1 to TRBJ2-4; 11 bases align to TRBD2. The CDR3 spans 20 residues. Germline CDR1 reads LGHDT; CDR2 reads YNNKEL (reference sequence). After removal of 4 bases from V and 0 bases from J, the junction contained 14 bases not matched to a gene. The CDR3 protein is CASSLIYLAGGPLAKNIQYF. CDR3 nucleotides: TGTGCCAGCAGCCTTATTTACCTAGCGGGAGGCCCCTTAGCCAAAAACATTCAGTACTTC. Together with reference TRBV3-1 and TRBJ2-4, the CDR3 gives the full variable domain: DTAVSQTPKYLVTQMGNDKSIKCEQNLGHDTMYWYKQDSKKFLKIMFSYNNKELIINETVPNRFSPKSPDKAHLNLHINSLELGDSAVYFCASSLIYLAGGPLAKNIQYFGAGTRLSVL.

The genes are TRBV20-1 and TRBJ2-2, with D unclear. CDR1 and CDR2 from the germline V gene are DFQATT and SNEGSKA (reference sequence). V lost 6 bases, J lost 8 bases, and 22 bases lay in between. The CDR3 loop spans 15 amino acids. The CDR3 bases are TGCAGTGCCGCTCGATCGGGCCCAATGAGGGGGGAGCTGTTTTTT. Encoded protein: CSAARSGPMRGELFF.

The chain employs TRBV10-3 and TRBJ2-7; 9 nucleotides align to TRBD2. The CDR3 runs 17 residues. The junction had 12 bases not matched to a gene; V was cut back by 3 bases and J by 3 bases. Germline V gives CDR1 ENHRY, CDR2 SYGVKD. CDR3 residues: CAISDPLGRGGRYEQYF. CDR3 coding DNA: TGTGCCATCAGTGACCCTCTCGGGCGGGGGGGACGCTACGAGCAGTACTTC.

The V call is TRBV27, the J call TRBJ2-1; TRBD2 agrees at 7 bases. This CDR3 is built from 14 residues. CDR1 and CDR2 (germline): MNHEY, SMNVEV (reference sequence). V trimming: 5 bases; J trimming: 5 bases; junction bases outside the gene matches: 6. The CDR3 region has the DNA TGTGCCAGCAGTCAGAGAGGGACTAACAATGAGCAGTTCTTC. As protein: CASSQRGTNNEQFF.

This clonotype was observed a handful of times. This chain uses TRBV5-1 with TRBJ1-3, with 7 bases lining up with TRBD1. Unmatched junction bases numbered 5, after V lost 2 bases and J lost 3 bases. The CDR3 has 15 amino acids. CDR1 is SGHRS and CDR2 is YFSETQ in the germline V gene. The CDR3 sequence: CASSFRGGNGNTIYF. The CDR3 DNA reads TGCGCCAGCAGCTTCCGAGGGGGCAATGGAAACACCATATATTTT.

V is TRBV2 and J is TRBJ2-5; the D gene is possibly TRBD2 (5 bases). Germline values: CDR1 SNHLY, CDR2 FYNNEI. The germline V and J ends were trimmed by 1 base and 5 bases, with 17 bases remaining between them. The CDR3 extends over 16 amino acids. The CDR3 DNA reads TGTGCCAGCAGTGAAGGCAATGCGGTCTCGGGGGAGACCCAGTACTTC. Translation gives CASSEGNAVSGETQYF.

This chain connects TRBV7-9 to TRBJ2-7; TRBD1 matches at 8 bases. This CDR3 spans 17 amino acids. The V and J ends lost 3 bases and 2 bases, in that order; junction bases with no gene match: 12. The germline CDR1 and CDR2 sequences are SEHNR and FQNEAQ (reference sequence). The CDR3 DNA is TGTGCCAGCAGCTTTTTACCCTTGGGGGACAGGCCCTACGAGCAGTACTTC. It yields the protein CASSFLPLGDRPYEQYF.

Many counts were recorded for this clonotype. The chain recombines TRBV12-3 or TRBV12-4 with TRBJ1-3; D gene unclear. CDR3 length equals 15 residues. Trimming left V 1 base short and J 0 bases short, with 7 bases between. The CDR3 bases are TGTGCCAGCAGTTTAGACGGTAGCTCTGGAAACACCATATATTTT. The encoded protein is CASSLDGSSGNTIYF.

CDR3: CASSLGPHGGYNEQFF. The CDR3 nucleotides are TGTGCCAGCAGCTTAGGACCACATGGGGGCTACAATGAGCAGTTCTTC. The chain couples TRBV11-2 to TRBJ2-1; D tentatively fits TRBD1 or TRBD2 (5 bases each). V dropped 1 base and J dropped 3 bases, with 13 bases sitting between them. The CDR3 spans 16 residues. The germline V gene encodes CDR1 SGHAT and CDR2 FQNNGV.

This clonotype was picked up many times. The chain recombines TRBV15 with TRBJ1-1, with D hard to call. Germline V gives CDR1 LNHNV, CDR2 YYDKDF (reference sequence). This CDR3 has 16 residues. V lost 0 bases, J lost 0 bases, and 11 bases lay in between. The CDR3 reads CATSRDRGELNTEAFF. CDR3 DNA: TGTGCCACCAGCAGAGATCGCGGAGAGCTGAACACTGAAGCTTTCTTT.

The chain employs TRBV29-1 and TRBJ1-1; no reliable D call. V lost 4 bases and J 4 bases, leaving 10 bases between the germline ends. The germline V gene encodes CDR1 SQVTM and CDR2 ANQGSEA. This CDR3 spans 12 amino acids. The CDR3 DNA reads as TGCAGCGTTGGCATGGGTGGCACTGAAGCTTTCTTT. It encodes CSVGMGGTEAFF.

This clonotype occurred a few times. J is TRBJ2-2 and V is TRBV7-3; D is possibly TRBD2 (6 bases). Trimming took 5 bases from V and 5 from J, leaving 21 bases between them. This CDR3 region has 17 residues. The germline CDR1 and CDR2 sequences are SGHTA and FQGTGA. This CDR3 is CASSTWTTPTSTGELFF. The DNA of the CDR3 is TGTGCCAGCAGCACGTGGACTACCCCCACGTCTACCGGGGAGCTGTTTTTT.

The V gene is TRBV13, the J gene TRBJ1-4; no clear D gene. Germline V lookup: CDR1 PRHDT, CDR2 FYEKMQ (reference sequence). This CDR3 is built from 14 residues. V shed 5 bases and J shed 5 bases, with 12 bases lying between them. CDR3: CASSLEGGNEKLFF. DNA of the CDR3: TGTGCCAGCAGCCTCGAGGGAGGCAATGAAAAACTGTTTTTT.

This clonotype has just a few counts. This chain links TRBV12-3 or TRBV12-4 with TRBJ2-7, with a possible D match to TRBD2 (5 bases). Trimming pared 5 bases from V and 4 bases from J, leaving 12 bases between. This CDR3 region has 13 residues. The CDR3 reads CASSGLKAYEQYF. The CDR3 DNA is TGTGCCAGCAGTGGACTGAAGGCATACGAGCAGTACTTC.

This clonotype was seen repeatedly, ten times or more. This chain uses TRBV20-1 with TRBJ2-7; no clear D. V was cut by 0 bases and J by 1 base, with 10 bases left in between. This CDR3 is 14 amino acids long. The germline CDR1 and CDR2 sequences are DFQATT and SNEGSKA (reference sequence). As DNA, the CDR3 is TGCAGTGCTAGAGAATTCGACTTTTCCTACGAGCAGTACTTC. This encodes CSAREFDFSYEQYF.

The chain is built from TRBV4-1 and TRBJ2-7; D gene uncertain. The CDR3 extends over 14 amino acids. Germline CDR1 MGHRA, CDR2 YSYEKL. V lost 4 bases, J lost 1 base, and 11 bases lay in between. CDR3 sequence (DNA): TGCGCCAGCAGCCTAGCCGCGTATTCCTACGAGCAGTACTTC. This encodes CASSLAAYSYEQYF.

This rearrangement joins TRBV4-1 to TRBJ2-3, with a weak D call TRBD2 (5 bases). Trimming removed 5 bases at V and 2 bases at J, with 14 bases between. The CDR3 has 15 residues. Germline V lookup: CDR1 MGHRA, CDR2 YSYEKL. This chain's CDR3 is CASSGSFGLTDTQYF. The DNA of the CDR3 is TGCGCCAGCAGCGGAAGTTTCGGACTCACAGATACGCAGTATTTT.

The rearrangement links TRBV5-1 to TRBJ2-1; a possible D gene is TRBD2 (6 bases). V was cut by 4 bases and J by 7 bases, with 18 bases left in between. The CDR3 loop spans 15 amino acids. Germline CDR1 and CDR2: SGHRS and YFSETQ. The CDR3: CASSLELAKSNEQFF. CDR3 DNA: TGCGCCAGCAGCCTGGAGCTAGCGAAGTCTAATGAGCAGTTCTTC.

This sequence joins TRBV29-1 and TRBJ2-3; D gene uncertain. The DNA end is more similar to TRBJ1-5, so the J call may be wrong. This CDR3 has 13 amino acids. Germline CDR1 is SQVTM and CDR2 is ANQGSEA. Here the CDR3 DNA reads TGCAGCGTTGAGGGAACTAGCACAGATACGCAGCATTTT. This encodes CSVEGTSTDTQHF.